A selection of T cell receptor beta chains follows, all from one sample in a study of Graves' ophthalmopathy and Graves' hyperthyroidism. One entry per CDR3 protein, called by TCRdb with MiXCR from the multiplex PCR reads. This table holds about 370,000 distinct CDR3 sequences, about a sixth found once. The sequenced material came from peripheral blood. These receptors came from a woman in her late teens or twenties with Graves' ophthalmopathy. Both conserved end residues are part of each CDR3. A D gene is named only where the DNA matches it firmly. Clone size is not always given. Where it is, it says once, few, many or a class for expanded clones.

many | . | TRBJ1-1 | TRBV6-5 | TGTGCCAGCAGGCGACCGGGACGGAACACTGAAGCTTTCTTT | CASRRPGRNTEAFF
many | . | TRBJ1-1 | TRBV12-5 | TGTGCTAGTGGCTCACCCCCGAACACTGAAGCTTTCTTT | CASGSPPNTEAFF
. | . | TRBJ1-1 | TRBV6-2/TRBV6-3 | TGTGCCAGCAGTTACCGGCTAGACAAGCCTTTCGCTGAAGCTTTCTTT | CASSYRLDKPFAEAFF
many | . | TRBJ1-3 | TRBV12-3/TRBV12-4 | TGTGCCAGCAGTTTAGCTGGCAGGGTGGGCAGGCGGGACACCATATATTTT | CASSLAGRVGRRDTIYF
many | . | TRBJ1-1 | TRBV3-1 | TGTGCCAGCAGCCGCCCGTCTGGTAACACTGAAGCTTTCTTT | CASSRPSGNTEAFF
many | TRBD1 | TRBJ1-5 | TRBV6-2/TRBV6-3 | TGTGCCAGCTTTGACAGGGATCCTCCCAATCAGCCCCAGCATTTT | CASFDRDPPNQPQHF
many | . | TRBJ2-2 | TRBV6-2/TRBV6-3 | TGTGCCAGCAGTTACCCCAGGGGGGTCAACACCGGGGAGCTGTTTTTT | CASSYPRGVNTGELFF
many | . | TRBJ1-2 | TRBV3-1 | TGTGCCAGCAGCCTCCTGGGCCCGGGGCTGGGTGGCTACACCTTC | CASSLLGPGLGGYTF
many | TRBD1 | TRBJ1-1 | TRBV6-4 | TGTGCCAGCAGTGAGTCAGGGGGAGACACTGAAGCTTTCTTT | CASSESGGDTEAFF
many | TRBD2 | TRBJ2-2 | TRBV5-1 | TGCGCCAGCAGATCCGGACTAGCGGGGGGGCCCTGGGCCGGGGAGCTGTTTTTT | CASRSGLAGGPWAGELFF
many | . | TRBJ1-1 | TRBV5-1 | TGCGCCAGCAGCTTCCAGGGTCAAGCTTTCTTT | CASSFQGQAFF
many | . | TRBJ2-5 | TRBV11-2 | TGTGCCAGCAGCCTCATTGGGAGCAAACTGCGGGAGACCCAGTACTTC | CASSLIGSKLRETQYF
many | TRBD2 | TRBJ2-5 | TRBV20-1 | TGCAGGGTAGCGGGAGTAGGGACCCAGTACTTC | CRVAGVGTQYF
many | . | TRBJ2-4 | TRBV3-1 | TGTGCCAGCAGCCAAGGGCCGCTTGACATTCAGTACTTC | CASSQGPLDIQYF
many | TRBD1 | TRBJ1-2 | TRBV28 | TGTGCCAGCAGCCGTGACAGGGTAGAAGGCTACACCTTC | CASSRDRVEGYTF
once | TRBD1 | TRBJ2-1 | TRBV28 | TGTGCCAGCAGTCTACCCGGGACAGGGGCCAATGAGCAGTTCTTC | CASSLPGTGANEQFF
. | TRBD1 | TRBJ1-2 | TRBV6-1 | TGTGCCAGCAGTGTCCGGGACAGGGATGGCTACACCTTC | CASSVRDRDGYTF
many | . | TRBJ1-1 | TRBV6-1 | TGTGCCAGCAGCTCAAAGAGGGACACTGAAGCTTTCTTT | CASSSKRDTEAFF
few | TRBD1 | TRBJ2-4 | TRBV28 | TGTGCCAGCAGTTTGACAGGGGATGCGGACATTCAGTACTTC | CASSLTGDADIQYF
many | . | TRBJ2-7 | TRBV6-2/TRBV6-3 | TGTGCCAGCCGCGCGAACTACGAGCAGTACTTC | CASRANYEQYF
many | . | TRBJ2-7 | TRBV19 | TGTGCCAGTAGTATAACAGGCAGCTCCTACGAGCAGTACTTC | CASSITGSSYEQYF
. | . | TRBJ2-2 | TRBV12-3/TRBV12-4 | TGTGCCAGCACTCAACGGACAGACACCGGGGAGCTGTTTTTT | CASTQRTDTGELFF